This entry is about one T cell receptor beta chain. What it binds is unknown. This entry belongs to a study of cytomegalovirus exposure and HLA in healthy donors. Study results and limitations: Specific recognition of CMV antigens was confirmed in vitro for a few chains (all CMV-associated). Researchers catalogued over 150 TCR beta chains as cytomegalovirus-associated.

The CDR3 spans 15 residues. Germline CDR1 SGHRS, CDR2 YFSETQ. Trimming removed 0 bases from V and 3 bases from J, with 12 bases in between. Clones were read by immunoSEQ multiplex PCR, and TCRdb kept only the in-frame ones, dropping some. The sample consists of 300,000 to 400,000 clones, roughly 89% of them appearing once. The TCR sequence derives from a woman under 30 in good health and CMV-seronegative. This chain links TRBV5-1 with TRBJ2-5; unclear D gene. Sequencing input: PBMCs. In DNA form, the CDR3 reads TGCGCCAGCAGCTTGGCAGGAACACCGAAAGAGACCCAGTACTTC. This encodes CASSLAGTPKETQYF.